This record covers a single TCR beta chain. Its antigen remains unidentified. It was with 60 Vbeta and 13 Jbeta primers that the PCR ran. Clones were read by immunoSEQ multiplex PCR, and TCRdb kept only the in-frame ones, dropping some. The sample lists over 85,000 clones, 70% to 90% occurring once. This entry belongs to a study of cytomegalovirus exposure and HLA in healthy donors. After removal of 6 bases from V and 3 bases from J, the junction contained 6 bases not matched to a gene. CDR1 is MNHNS, CDR2 SASEGT, per germline. The CDR3 has 14 residues. Healthy donors of bone marrow made up the group. Study-wide results and caveats: Many donors shared some public TCRs, even though most TCR sequences were rare. In a later analysis, a missense DCLRE1C variant was linked to TCR beta V- and J-gene trimming. Accurate prediction of most subjects' HLA-A and HLA-B alleles from TCR beta sequences was reported.

The specimen was PBMCs. This TCR came from a man between 35 and 55 years old in good health and CMV-seronegative. The genes are TRBV6-1 and TRBJ1-2; 8 nucleotides agree with TRBD1. In DNA form, the CDR3 reads TGTGCCAGCAGCCTGGACAGGGCCCACTATGGCTACACCTTC. It is translated as CASSLDRAHYGYTF.